One and the same sample provided the 27 T cell receptor beta chains below, sequenced in a study of low-dose radiotherapy and immunotherapy resistance in tumors. Time point denoted: after trial treatment. Treatment of the sample: LDRT plus nivolumab, ipilimumab, low-dose cyclophosphamide and aspirin (RACIN trial). First-strand cDNA used TRAV- and TRBV-specific primers, covering alpha and beta chains. The authors amplified TCRs for around 20 PCR cycles with a constant-region primer and a V-primer adapter. TCRdb used MiXCR to reprocess the reads, holding one entry per CDR3 protein. The sample includes nearly 60,000 distinct CDR3 sequences, 20% to 25% seen only once; the top ten take around 7%. The sequences come from PBMCs, collected after low-dose radiotherapy plus immunotherapy. The receptors originated from a male donor with prostate cancer.

In this sample, this clonotype turned up many times. The chain links TRBV5-1 to TRBJ2-1, with 9 bases identical to TRBD2. Germline CDR1 reads SGHRS; CDR2 reads YFSETQ. V shed 1 base, J shed 12 bases, and the junction held 29 bases outside the gene matches. This CDR3 region has 21 residues. The CDR3 loop reads CASSLRPLGREGVGGSLWQFF. The CDR3 DNA reads TGCGCCAGCAGCTTGCGGCCCCTGGGGCGGGAGGGTGTTGGTGGATCTCTTTGGCAGTTCTTC.

Notes on this clonotype: This sequence is one base from a far larger clone and is likely a read error. The chain links TRBV11-1 to TRBJ2-5, with D hard to call. The germline V gene has CDR1 SGHAT and CDR2 FQDESV (reference sequence). The germline V and J ends were trimmed by 1 base and 11 bases, with 17 bases remaining between them. The CDR3 is 14 amino acids. The CDR3 nucleotides are TGTGCCAGCAGCTTAGGTTCGGTCTTCAATGAGCAGTACTTC. Translating it yields CASSLGSVFNEQYF. Together with reference TRBV11-1 and TRBJ2-5, the CDR3 gives the full variable domain: EAEVAQSPRYKITEKSQAVAFWCDPISGHATLYWYRQILGQGPELLVQFQDESVVDDSQLPKDRFSAERLKGVDSTLKIQPAELGDSAMYLCASSLGSVFNEQYFGPGTRLLVL.

About this clonotype itself: A far larger clone is off by one base, so a read error is likely. The V call is TRBV6-5, the J call TRBJ2-2, with TRBD1 identical over 7 bases. This CDR3 is built from 15 residues. With 5 bases clipped from V and 7 bases from J, the junction kept 10 bases outside the gene matches. CDR1 MNHEY and CDR2 SVGAGI come from the germline V gene. The CDR3 spells CASSEIDRVYGELFF. The DNA of the CDR3 is TGTGCCAGCAGTGAGATTGACAGGGTGTACGGGGAGCTGTTTTTT.

This clonotype was seen repeatedly, ten times or more. The J gene is TRBJ1-2, the V gene TRBV5-1; D not resolved. The CDR3 sequence is 14 residues long. The germline V gene encodes CDR1 SGHRS and CDR2 YFSETQ. Trimming left V 0 bases short and J 2 bases short, with 8 bases between. CDR3: CASSLDPANYGYTF. CDR3 in DNA: TGCGCCAGCAGCTTGGATCCGGCGAACTATGGCTACACCTTC.

The CDR3 region has the DNA TGCGCCAGCAGTGAGCGCGGGGAAGGATACAATCAGCCCCAGCATTTT. This gives the protein CASSERGEGYNQPQHF. V is TRBV10-2 and J is TRBJ1-5, with D unresolved. The CDR3 is 16 amino acids. V lost 2 bases and J 3 bases, leaving 14 bases between the germline ends. Germline V gives CDR1 WSHSY, CDR2 SAAADI.

A note on this clonotype: A read error is the likely source, as a far larger clone sits one nucleotide away. The chain is built from TRBV6-1 and TRBJ2-7, with 12 positions matching TRBD2. The CDR3 extends over 14 amino acids. The V segment lost 10 bases and the J segment 7 bases; nucleotides outside the gene matches: 11. Germline assignment: CDR1 MNHNS and CDR2 SASEGT. The CDR3 sequence is CATLAGGVHNEQYF. In DNA form, the CDR3 reads TGTGCCACTCTAGCGGGAGGGGTCCACAATGAGCAGTACTTC.

V usage is TRBV13 and J usage is TRBJ2-5; D gene uncertain. Germline V CDR1 and CDR2: PRHDT, FYEKMQ (reference sequence). This CDR3 contains 15 residues. The V and J ends lost 7 bases and 2 bases respectively, with 17 bases between them. The CDR3 DNA follows: TGTGCCAGCAACGGCTTTGCGGCAAGTCAAGAGACCCAGTACTTC. It translates to CASNGFAASQETQYF.

This clonotype was seen many times. This chain uses TRBV18 with TRBJ1-4, with 8 bases fitting TRBD1. Germline V gives CDR1 KGHSH, CDR2 LQKENI. The CDR3 runs 17 residues. Unmatched junction bases numbered 18, after V lost 8 bases and J lost 7 bases. The CDR3 region is CASTSGTGKESGEKLFF. The CDR3 DNA is TGTGCCAGCACCTCCGGGACAGGAAAGGAAAGCGGTGAAAAACTGTTTTTT.

Ten or more counts support this clonotype. The chain is built from TRBV29-1 and TRBJ2-1, with 9 positions matching TRBD2. V gave up 4 bases and J gave up 6 bases; unmatched junction bases: 7. This CDR3 region has 14 residues. Germline CDR1 and CDR2: SQVTM and ANQGSEA. CDR3 DNA sequence: TGCAGCGTTGCGGTGGGGCGGGAGGGCAATGAGCAGTTCTTC. This encodes CSVAVGREGNEQFF.

This clonotype has more than one count but fewer than ten. This chain uses TRBV6-5 with TRBJ1-6, with D perhaps matching TRBD1 (6 bases). Germline CDR1 and CDR2: MNHEY and SVGAGI. The length of the CDR3 is 16 residues. Trimming cost V 5 bases and J 8 bases, with 19 bases left between them. The CDR3: CASSRGQHPLDSPLHF. The CDR3 DNA follows: TGTGCCAGCAGTCGTGGACAGCATCCCCTTGATTCACCCCTCCACTTT.

The rearrangement uses TRBV7-9 and TRBJ2-1, with D hard to call. This CDR3 has 15 amino acids. Looked up from germline, CDR1 is SEHNR and CDR2 is FQNEAQ (reference sequence). V was pared by 1 base and J by 7 bases, with 14 bases between. CDR3 protein: CASSLEVSMANEQFF. CDR3 bases: TGTGCCAGCAGCTTAGAGGTTAGCATGGCGAATGAGCAGTTCTTC.

This clonotype was counted ten times or more. The chain combines TRBV4-1 with TRBJ2-1; TRBD2 matches at 12 bases. CDR3 length: 19 amino acids. Per the germline V gene, CDR1 is MGHRA and CDR2 is YSYEKL. V gave up 4 bases and J gave up 3 bases; unmatched junction bases: 13. This CDR3 is CASSPRGASGGGIYNEQFF. CDR3 bases: TGCGCCAGCAGCCCCCGTGGCGCTAGCGGGGGGGGGATCTACAATGAGCAGTTCTTC.

At least ten counts were recorded for this clonotype. The rearrangement uses TRBV29-1 and TRBJ2-7; D is ambiguous. The CDR3 has 13 residues. The germline V gene encodes CDR1 SQVTM and CDR2 ANQGSEA. V was cut by 4 bases and J by 0 bases, with 10 bases left in between. In nucleotides, the CDR3 is TGCAGCGTTGGTCACCCGAGCTCCTACGAGCAGTACTTC. It translates to CSVGHPSSYEQYF.

This clonotype was picked up many times. This chain uses TRBV5-1 with TRBJ2-4; D possibly corresponds to TRBD2 (5 bases). Germline V gene sequence: CDR1 SGHRS, CDR2 YFSETQ. V lost 0 bases and J lost 3, with 10 bases in between. The CDR3 has 15 amino acids. CDR3 in amino acids: CASSLVLGDKNIQYF. CDR3 nucleotides: TGCGCCAGCAGCTTGGTCCTCGGGGACAAAAACATTCAGTACTTC.

This clonotype appeared many times. The chain uses TRBV7-2 and TRBJ1-2; D call uncertain. Germline CDR1 is SGHTA and CDR2 is FQGNSA. The CDR3 runs 12 residues. V was cut by 6 bases and J by 4 bases, with 9 bases left in between. CDR3 protein: CASSSDLYGYTF. The CDR3, as DNA: TGTGCCAGCAGTTCAGACCTCTATGGCTACACCTTC.

At least ten counts were recorded for this clonotype. The genes are TRBV6-1 and TRBJ1-1; 7 bases agree with TRBD1. The germline CDR1 and CDR2 sequences are MNHNS and SASEGT. The CDR3 covers 14 residues. The trim removed 6 bases at V and 7 bases at J, leaving 11 bases unmatched. In DNA form, the CDR3 reads TGTGCCAGCAGGGGAGGGGGCGACCTGTATGAAGCTTTCTTT. Amino acid sequence: CASRGGGDLYEAFF.

Of note for this clonotype: With only one base between it and a far larger clone, this is likely a read error. The chain joins TRBV7-9 to TRBJ2-2; 7 bases map to TRBD1. The CDR3 runs to 17 residues. Germline loops: CDR1 SEHNR, CDR2 FQNEAQ (reference sequence). The trim removed 2 bases at V and 4 bases at J, leaving 10 bases unmatched. The CDR3 nucleotides are TGTGCCAGCAGCTTATCAGTTAAGGGGGCGTTCACCGGGGAGCTGTTTTTT. This sequence encodes CASSLSVKGAFTGELFF.

This sequence joins TRBV29-1 and TRBJ1-1, with unresolved D. Germline V gene lookup returns CDR1 SQVTM and CDR2 ANQGSEA. This CDR3 spans 11 amino acids. The V gene lost 4 bases and the J gene lost 5 bases, with 8 bases spanning the gap. In DNA, the CDR3 is TGCAGCGTTGTTCTCCGGACTGAAGCTTTCTTT. As protein: CSVVLRTEAFF. Full variable domain (outside the CDR3, taken from reference TRBV29-1 and TRBJ1-1): SAVISQKPSRDICQRGTSLTIQCQVDSQVTMMFWYRQQPGQSLTLIATANQGSEATYESGFVIDKFPISRPNLTFSTLTVSNMSPEDSSIYLCSVVLRTEAFFGQGTRLTVV.

There are many counts of this clonotype. The chain couples TRBV6-7 to TRBJ2-3; D is possibly TRBD2 (6 bases). TRBV6-7 is marked as an open reading frame, function uncertain. V was clipped by 0 bases and J by 5 bases, with 12 bases between them. This CDR3 is built from 15 residues. CDR3: CASSYSGGAGDTQYF. The CDR3 bases are TGTGCCAGCAGTTACTCGGGGGGAGCTGGAGATACGCAGTATTTT.

The sample holds many counts of this clonotype. This chain connects TRBV6-6 to TRBJ2-6; D is perhaps TRBD1 or TRBD2 (6 bases each). The germline V and J ends were trimmed by 0 bases and 5 bases, with 8 bases remaining between them. The CDR3 is 15 amino acids. Germline V CDR1 and CDR2: MNHNY, SVGAGI (reference sequence). The CDR3 DNA follows: TGTGCCAGCAGTTACTCCGGGGGCCGGGCCAACGTCCTGACTTTC. This codes for CASSYSGGRANVLTF.

The chain links TRBV6-1 to TRBJ2-1; maybe TRBD2 (6 bases). V was pared by 5 bases and J by 7 bases, with 12 bases between. Germline V lookup: CDR1 MNHNS, CDR2 SASEGT. CDR3 length: 13 residues. The CDR3 DNA is TGTGCCAGCAGTAAGGAGGGGATAAATGAGCAGTTCTTC. Translating it yields CASSKEGINEQFF.

This clonotype was observed at least ten times. The chain couples TRBV20-1 to TRBJ2-1, with 10 positions matching TRBD2. The CDR3 consists of 17 residues. Per the germline V gene, CDR1 is DFQATT and CDR2 is SNEGSKA (reference sequence). The ends lost 0 bases at V and 2 bases at J; junction bases unmatched: 7. CDR3: CSARETSGGAAYNEQFF. CDR3 DNA sequence: TGCAGTGCTAGAGAAACGAGCGGGGGGGCGGCCTACAATGAGCAGTTCTTC.

This clonotype was seen ten or more times. The V call is TRBV6-5, the J call TRBJ2-6; 8 bases match TRBD2. This CDR3 has 18 amino acids. Germline-derived CDR1 and CDR2 are MNHEY and SVGAGI. Trimming cost V 0 bases and J 0 bases; bases outside gene matches: 4. CDR3 loop: CASSYSTSGGSGANVLTF. CDR3 nucleotides: TGTGCCAGCAGTTACTCCACTAGCGGCGGCTCTGGGGCCAACGTCCTGACTTTC.

Regarding this clonotype: Germline and junction disagree at one end, which may indicate a read error. The chain employs TRBV7-2 and TRBJ1-3; possible D gene TRBD1, 5 bases. The germline V gene encodes CDR1 SGHTA and CDR2 FQGNSA. This CDR3 is built from 17 residues. The CDR3 spells CASSLGQAGASGTTIYF. The CDR3 DNA follows: TGTGCCAGCAGCTTGGGGCAGGCCGGAGCGTCTGGAACCACCATATATTTT.

This clonotype has a count of ten or more. The chain couples TRBV29-1 to TRBJ1-2, with 7 bases aligning to TRBD1. Trimming cost V 4 bases and J 8 bases; bases outside gene matches: 4. The germline gives CDR1 SQVTM, CDR2 ANQGSEA. CDR3 length equals 11 residues. The CDR3 bases are TGCAGCGTTGGACAGGGTATAGGCTACACCTTC. It is translated as CSVGQGIGYTF.

This clonotype was seen ten or more times. The V gene is TRBV11-1, the J gene TRBJ2-1; the D call may be TRBD1 or TRBD2 (5 bases each). The V end lost 5 bases, the J end lost 0 bases, and 14 bases lay between the germline ends. The CDR3 is 16 amino acids. Germline lookup yields CDR1 SGHAT and CDR2 FQDESV (reference sequence). CDR3 residues: CASSLPGRSSYNEQFF. The DNA for the CDR3 is TGTGCCAGCAGCCTACCGGGACGGAGCTCCTACAATGAGCAGTTCTTC.

This clonotype was recorded many times. The chain links TRBV6-2 or TRBV6-3 to TRBJ1-6; D might be TRBD1 (5 bases). The CDR3 is 14 amino acids. V lost 2 bases, J lost 9 bases, and 11 bases lay in between. Germline CDR1 reads MNHEY; CDR2 reads SVGEGT. The CDR3, as DNA: TGTGCCAGCAGTTACGCCAGGGATGTTTCACCCCTCCACTTT. Amino acids: CASSYARDVSPLHF.